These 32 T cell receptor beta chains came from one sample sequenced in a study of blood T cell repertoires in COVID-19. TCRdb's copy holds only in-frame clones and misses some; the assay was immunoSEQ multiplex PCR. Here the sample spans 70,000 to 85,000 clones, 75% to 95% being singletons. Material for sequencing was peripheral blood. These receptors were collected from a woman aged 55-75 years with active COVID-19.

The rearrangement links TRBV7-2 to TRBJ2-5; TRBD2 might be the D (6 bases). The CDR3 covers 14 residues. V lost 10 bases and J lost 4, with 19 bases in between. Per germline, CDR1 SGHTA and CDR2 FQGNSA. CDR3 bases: TGTGCCACCCGGAGGAGGGGCCCCACAGAGACCCAGTACTTC. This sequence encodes CATRRRGPTETQYF. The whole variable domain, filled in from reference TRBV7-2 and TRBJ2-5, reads GAGVSQSPSNKVTEKGKDVELRCDPISGHTALYWYRQSLGQGLEFLIYFQGNSAPDKSGLPSDRFSAERTGGSVSTLTIQRTQQEDSAVYLCATRRRGPTETQYFGPGTRLLVL.

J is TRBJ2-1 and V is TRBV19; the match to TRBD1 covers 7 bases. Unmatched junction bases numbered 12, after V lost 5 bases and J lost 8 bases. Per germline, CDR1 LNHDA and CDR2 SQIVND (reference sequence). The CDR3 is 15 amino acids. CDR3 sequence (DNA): TGTGCCAGTAGTGAAATCGACAGGGCCAGGTATGAGCAGTTCTTC. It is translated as CASSEIDRARYEQFF.

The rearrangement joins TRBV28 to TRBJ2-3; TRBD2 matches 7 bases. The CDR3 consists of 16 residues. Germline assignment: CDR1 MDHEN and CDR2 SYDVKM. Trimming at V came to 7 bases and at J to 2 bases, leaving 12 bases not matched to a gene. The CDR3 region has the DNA TGTGCCAGCACCCTAGGGGCTAGCGGCCTCACAGATACGCAGTATTTT. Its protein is CASTLGASGLTDTQYF.

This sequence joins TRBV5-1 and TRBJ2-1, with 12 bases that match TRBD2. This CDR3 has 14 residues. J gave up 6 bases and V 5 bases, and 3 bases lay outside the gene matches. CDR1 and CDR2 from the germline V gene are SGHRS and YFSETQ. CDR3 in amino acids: CASRTSGSFNEQFF. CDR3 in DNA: TGCGCCAGCAGGACTAGCGGGAGTTTCAATGAGCAGTTCTTC.

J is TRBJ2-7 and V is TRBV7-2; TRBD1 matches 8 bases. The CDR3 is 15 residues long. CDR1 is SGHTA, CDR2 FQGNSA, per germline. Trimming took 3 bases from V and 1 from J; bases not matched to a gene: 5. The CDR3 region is CASSLKTGASYEQYF. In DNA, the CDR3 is TGTGCCAGCAGCTTGAAGACAGGGGCTTCCTACGAGCAGTACTTC.

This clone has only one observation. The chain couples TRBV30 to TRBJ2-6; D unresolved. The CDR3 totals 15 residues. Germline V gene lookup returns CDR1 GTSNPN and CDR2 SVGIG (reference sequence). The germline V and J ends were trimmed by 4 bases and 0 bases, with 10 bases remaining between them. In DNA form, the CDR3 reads TGTGCCTGGAACGCACACGTCTCTGGGGCCAACGTCCTGACTTTC. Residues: CAWNAHVSGANVLTF.

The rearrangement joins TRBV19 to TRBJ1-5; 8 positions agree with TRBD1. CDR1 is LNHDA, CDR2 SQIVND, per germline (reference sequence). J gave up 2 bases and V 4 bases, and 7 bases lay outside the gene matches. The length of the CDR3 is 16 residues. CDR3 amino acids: CASSTQGARGNQPQHF. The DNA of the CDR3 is TGTGCCAGTAGTACTCAGGGGGCGCGGGGCAATCAGCCCCAGCATTTT.

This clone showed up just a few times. The CDR3 protein is CATSRDVNRGDYQPQHF. CDR3 DNA sequence: TGTGCCACCAGCAGAGATGTTAACAGGGGAGATTATCAGCCCCAGCATTTT. The genes are TRBV15 and TRBJ1-5; 7 bases are a match to TRBD1. Germline CDR1 reads LNHNV; CDR2 reads YYDKDF (reference sequence). Trimming cost V 0 bases and J 5 bases; bases outside gene matches: 10. The CDR3 covers 17 residues.

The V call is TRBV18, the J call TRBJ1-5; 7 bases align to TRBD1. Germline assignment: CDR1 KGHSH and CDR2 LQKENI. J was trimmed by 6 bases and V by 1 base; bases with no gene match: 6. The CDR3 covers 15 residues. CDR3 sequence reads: CASSPQRGRIQPQHF. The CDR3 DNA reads TGTGCCAGCTCACCACAAAGGGGGCGCATTCAGCCCCAGCATTTT.

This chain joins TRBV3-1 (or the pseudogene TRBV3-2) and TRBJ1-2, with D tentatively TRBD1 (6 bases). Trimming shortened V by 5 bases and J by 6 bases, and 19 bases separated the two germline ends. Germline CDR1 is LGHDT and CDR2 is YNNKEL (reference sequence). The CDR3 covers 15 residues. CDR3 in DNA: TGTGCCAGCAGCTTCCGGGACACCTCCCGGGATGGCTACACCTTC. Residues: CASSFRDTSRDGYTF.

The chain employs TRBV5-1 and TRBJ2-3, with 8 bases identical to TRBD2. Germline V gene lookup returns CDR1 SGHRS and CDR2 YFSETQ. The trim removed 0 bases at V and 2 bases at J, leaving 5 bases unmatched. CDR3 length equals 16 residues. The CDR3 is CASSLAGGRLTDTQYF. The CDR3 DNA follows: TGCGCCAGCAGCTTGGCTGGCGGGAGGCTCACAGATACGCAGTATTTT.

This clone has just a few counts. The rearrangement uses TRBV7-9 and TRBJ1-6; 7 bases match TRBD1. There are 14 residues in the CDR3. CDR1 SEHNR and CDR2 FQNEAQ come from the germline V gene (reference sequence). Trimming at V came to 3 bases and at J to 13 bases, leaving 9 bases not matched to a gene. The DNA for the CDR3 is TGTGCCAGCAGCTTTTCACAGGGGAATCGGCCCCTCCACTTT. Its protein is CASSFSQGNRPLHF.

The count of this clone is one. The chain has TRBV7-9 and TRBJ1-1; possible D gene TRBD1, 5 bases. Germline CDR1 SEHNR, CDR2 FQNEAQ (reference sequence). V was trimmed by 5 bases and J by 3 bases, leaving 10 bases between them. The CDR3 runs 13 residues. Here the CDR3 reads CASSARDDTEAFF. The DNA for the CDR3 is TGTGCCAGCAGCGCCAGGGATGACACTGAAGCTTTCTTT.

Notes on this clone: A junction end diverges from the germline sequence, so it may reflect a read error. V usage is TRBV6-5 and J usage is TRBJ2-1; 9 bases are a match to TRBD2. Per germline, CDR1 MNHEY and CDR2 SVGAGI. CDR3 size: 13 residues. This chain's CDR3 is CASSYSGGGRGVF. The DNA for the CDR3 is TGTGCCAGCAGTTACTCTGGGGGCGGGAGGGGGGTCTTC.

CDR3 nucleotide sequence: TGTGCCAGCAGCCCTCGGGACAGCCAAGAGACCCAGTACTTC. This sequence encodes CASSPRDSQETQYF. The V and J genes are TRBV7-9 and TRBJ2-5, with 7 bases aligning to TRBD1. The CDR3 runs 14 residues. Trimming at V came to 5 bases and at J to 1 base, leaving 4 bases not matched to a gene. CDR1 and CDR2 (germline): SEHNR, FQNEAQ (reference sequence).

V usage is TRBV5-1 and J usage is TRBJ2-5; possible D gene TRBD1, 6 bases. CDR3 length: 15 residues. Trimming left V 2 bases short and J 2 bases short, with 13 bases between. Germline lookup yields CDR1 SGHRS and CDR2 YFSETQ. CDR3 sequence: CASSFNRVEQETQYF. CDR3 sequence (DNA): TGCGCCAGCAGCTTTAACAGGGTAGAGCAAGAGACCCAGTACTTC.

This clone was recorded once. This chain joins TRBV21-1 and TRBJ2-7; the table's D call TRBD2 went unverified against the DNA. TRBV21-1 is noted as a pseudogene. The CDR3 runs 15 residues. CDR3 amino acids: CASSGEGLAGCEQYF. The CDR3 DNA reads TGTGCCAGCAGTGGGGAGGGACTAGCGGGATGTGAGCAGTACTTC.

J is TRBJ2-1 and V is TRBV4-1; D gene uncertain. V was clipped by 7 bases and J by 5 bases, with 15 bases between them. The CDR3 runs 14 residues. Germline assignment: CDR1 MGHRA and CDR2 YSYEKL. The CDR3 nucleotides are TGCGCCAGCAAGGCTAGTGGCTCAAACAATGAGCAGTTCTTC. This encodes CASKASGSNNEQFF.

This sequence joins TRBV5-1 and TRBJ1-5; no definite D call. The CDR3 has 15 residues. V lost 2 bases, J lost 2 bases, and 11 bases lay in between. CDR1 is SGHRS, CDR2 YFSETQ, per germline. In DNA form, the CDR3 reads TGCGCCAGCAGCTTTGAGGGTGGAGGCAATCAGCCCCAGCATTTT. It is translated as CASSFEGGGNQPQHF. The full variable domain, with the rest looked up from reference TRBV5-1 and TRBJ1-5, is KAGVTQTPRYLIKTRGQQVTLSCSPISGHRSVSWYQQTPGQGLQFLFEYFSETQRNKGNFPGRFSGRQFSNSRSEMNVSTLELGDSALYLCASSFEGGGNQPQHFGDGTRLSIL.

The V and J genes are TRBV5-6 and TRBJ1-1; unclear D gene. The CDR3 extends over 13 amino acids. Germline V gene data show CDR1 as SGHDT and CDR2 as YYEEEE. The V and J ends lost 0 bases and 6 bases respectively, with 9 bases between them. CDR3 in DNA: TGTGCCAGCAGCTTGGCAGGCCCGCCTGAAGCTTTCTTT. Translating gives CASSLAGPPEAFF.

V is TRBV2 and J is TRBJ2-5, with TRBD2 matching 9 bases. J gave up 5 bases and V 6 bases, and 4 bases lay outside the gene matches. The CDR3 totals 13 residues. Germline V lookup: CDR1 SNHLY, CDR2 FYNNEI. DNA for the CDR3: TGTGCCAGCAGGAAGGCGGGAGGGGAGACCCAGTACTTC. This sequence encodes CASRKAGGETQYF.

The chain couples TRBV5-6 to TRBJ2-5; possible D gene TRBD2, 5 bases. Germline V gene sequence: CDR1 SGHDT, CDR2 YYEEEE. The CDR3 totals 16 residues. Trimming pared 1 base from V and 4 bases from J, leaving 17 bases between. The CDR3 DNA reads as TGTGCCAGCAGCTTGTTAAGGCTAGCTATCGGAGAGACCCAGTACTTC. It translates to CASSLLRLAIGETQYF.

The CDR3 reads CASTIGAGVQFF. The CDR3 DNA reads TGTGCCAGCACAATTGGCGCGGGAGTGCAGTTCTTC. The rearrangement links TRBV28 to TRBJ2-1; 7 bases agree with TRBD2. V dropped 7 bases and J dropped 12; count of bases not matched to a gene: 9. The CDR3 length is 12 residues. Germline V CDR1 and CDR2: MDHEN, SYDVKM.

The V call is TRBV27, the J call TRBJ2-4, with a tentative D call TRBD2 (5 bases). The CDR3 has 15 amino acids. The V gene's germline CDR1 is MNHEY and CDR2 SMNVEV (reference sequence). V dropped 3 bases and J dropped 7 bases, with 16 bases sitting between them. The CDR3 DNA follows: TGTGCCAGCAGTTTCACTTCCCGGGGATTTAACATTCAGTACTTC. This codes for CASSFTSRGFNIQYF.

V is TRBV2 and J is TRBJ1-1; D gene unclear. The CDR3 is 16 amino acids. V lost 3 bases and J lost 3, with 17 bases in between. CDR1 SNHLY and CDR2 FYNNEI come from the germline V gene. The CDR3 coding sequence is TGTGCCAGCAGTGACTATCAGGTCATTGGGTACACTGAAGCTTTCTTT. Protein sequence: CASSDYQVIGYTEAFF.

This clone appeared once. The CDR3 protein is CASSGWRTGPAETQYF. CDR3 bases: TGTGCCAGCAGCGGATGGCGGACAGGCCCCGCAGAGACCCAGTACTTC. The V call is TRBV7-9, the J call TRBJ2-5; 7 bases match TRBD1. This CDR3 spans 16 amino acids. The V and J ends lost 5 bases and 4 bases, in that order; junction bases with no gene match: 13. Germline V lookup: CDR1 SEHNR, CDR2 FQNEAQ (reference sequence).

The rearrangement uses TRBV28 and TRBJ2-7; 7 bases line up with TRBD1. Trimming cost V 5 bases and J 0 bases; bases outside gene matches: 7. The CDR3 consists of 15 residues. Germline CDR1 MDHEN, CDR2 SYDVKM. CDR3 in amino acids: CASSPRQGHSYEQYF. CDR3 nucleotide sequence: TGTGCCAGCAGTCCTCGACAGGGTCACTCCTACGAGCAGTACTTC. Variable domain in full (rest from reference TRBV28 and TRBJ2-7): DVKVTQSSRYLVKRTGEKVFLECVQDMDHENMFWYRQDPGLGLRLIYFSYDVKMKEKGDIPEGYSVSREKKERFSLILESASTNQTSMYLCASSPRQGHSYEQYFGPGTRLTVT.

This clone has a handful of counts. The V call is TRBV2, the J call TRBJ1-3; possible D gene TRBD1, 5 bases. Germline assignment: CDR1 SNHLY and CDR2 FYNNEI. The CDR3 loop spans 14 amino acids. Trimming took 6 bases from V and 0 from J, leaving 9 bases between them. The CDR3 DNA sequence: TGTGCCAGCAGCCGACAGTCCTCTGGAAACACCATATATTTT. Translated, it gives CASSRQSSGNTIYF. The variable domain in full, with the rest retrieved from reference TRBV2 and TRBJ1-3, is EPEVTQTPSHQVTQMGQEVILRCVPISNHLYFYWYRQILGQKVEFLVSFYNNEISEKSEIFDDQFSVERPDGSNFTLKIRSTKLEDSAMYFCASSRQSSGNTIYFGEGSWLTVV.

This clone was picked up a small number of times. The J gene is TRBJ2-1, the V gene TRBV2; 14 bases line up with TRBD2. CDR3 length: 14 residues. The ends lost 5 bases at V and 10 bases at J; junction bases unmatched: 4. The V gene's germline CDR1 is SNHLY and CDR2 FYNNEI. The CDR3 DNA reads TGTGCCAGCAGTCAAGGACTAGCGGGAGGAGAGCAGTTCTTC. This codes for CASSQGLAGGEQFF.

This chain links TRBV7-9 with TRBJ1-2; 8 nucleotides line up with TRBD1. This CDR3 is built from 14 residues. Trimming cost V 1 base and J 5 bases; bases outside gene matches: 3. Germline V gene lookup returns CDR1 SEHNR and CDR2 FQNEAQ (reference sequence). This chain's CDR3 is CASSLDQGAYGYTF. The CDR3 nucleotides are TGTGCCAGCAGCTTAGACCAGGGGGCGTATGGCTACACCTTC.

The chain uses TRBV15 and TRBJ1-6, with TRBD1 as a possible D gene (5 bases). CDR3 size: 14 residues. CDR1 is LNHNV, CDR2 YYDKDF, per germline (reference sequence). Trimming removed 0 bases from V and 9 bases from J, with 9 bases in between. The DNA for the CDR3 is TGTGCCACCAGCAGAGATACCGGGGGTTCACCCCTCCACTTT. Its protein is CATSRDTGGSPLHF. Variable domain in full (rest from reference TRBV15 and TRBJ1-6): DAMVIQNPRYQVTQFGKPVTLSCSQTLNHNVMYWYQQKSSQAPKLLFHYYDKDFNNEADTPDNFQSRRPNTSFCFLDIRSPGLGDTAMYLCATSRDTGGSPLHFGNGTRLTVT.

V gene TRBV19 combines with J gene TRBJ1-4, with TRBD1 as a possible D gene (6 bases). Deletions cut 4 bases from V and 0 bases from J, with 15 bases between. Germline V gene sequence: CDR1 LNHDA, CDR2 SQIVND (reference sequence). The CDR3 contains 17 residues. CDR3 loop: CASSTDRHLATNEKLFF. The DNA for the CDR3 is TGTGCCAGTAGTACGGACAGACACCTGGCAACTAATGAAAAACTGTTTTTT.